Listed below are T cell receptor beta chains from one sample, sequenced in a study of blood T cell repertoires in COVID-19. Libraries were prepared by immunoSEQ multiplex PCR; TCRdb keeps only in-frame clonotypes and omits some of them. The table lists around 38,000 clones, more than 75% of them singletons, with roughly two thirds in the top ten. The specimen was peripheral blood. The source is a man aged 65 to 79 with acute or convalescent COVID-19. The CDR3 runs from the conserved cysteine through the conserved F or W. D genes are given only for firm matches. Not every row has a clone size; where given, it reads once, few, many or a size class.

clone size | D gene | CDR3 length | J gene | V gene | CDR3 DNA | CDR3 protein
once | NA | 14 | TRBJ1-2 | TRBV6-2/TRBV6-3 | TGTGCCAGCAGTACGAGACTTAGACGGAATGGCTACACCTTC | CASSTRLRRNGYTF
NA | TRBD1 | 14 | TRBJ2-7 | TRBV29-1 | TGCAGCGTAAATTACAGGGGGCTTGTCGACGAGCAGTACTTC | CSVNYRGLVDEQYF
few | TRBD1 | 14 | TRBJ1-5 | TRBV20-1 | TGCAGTGCTAGTCCCGGGACAGTCGATCAGCCCCAGCATTTT | CSASPGTVDQPQHF
once | NA | 12 | TRBJ1-1 | TRBV14 | TGTGCCAGCAGCCAACACACAGGTGAAGCTTTCTTT | CASSQHTGEAFF
NA | NA | 15 | TRBJ2-2 | TRBV5-1 | TGCGCCAGCAGCGCAAGTGGGGCAAACACCGGGGAGCTGTTTTTT | CASSASGANTGELFF
few | NA | 15 | TRBJ2-1 | TRBV11-1 | TGTGCCAGCAGCCCTAGAATTAGCGGCTACAATGAGCAGTTCTTC | CASSPRISGYNEQFF
NA | NA | 16 | TRBJ2-1 | TRBV14 | TGTGCCAGCAGCCAAGATAAGAGCGGGCTTCGCAATGAGCAGTTCTTC | CASSQDKSGLRNEQFF
NA | TRBD1 | 15 | TRBJ2-5 | TRBV4-1 | TGCGCCAGCAGCCTTCGGACAGGGCGTCAAGAGACCCAGTACTTC | CASSLRTGRQETQYF
NA | NA | 14 | TRBJ1-5 | TRBV7-9 | TGTGCCAGCAGCTTAGCAGGGGGCAATCAGCCCCAGCATTTT | CASSLAGGNQPQHF
NA | TRBD1 | 16 | TRBJ1-4 | TRBV18 | TGTGCCAGCTCACCAATCCAGGGGGGCGGTAGTGAAAAACTGTTTTTT | CASSPIQGGGSEKLFF
NA | NA | 14 | TRBJ1-1 | TRBV6-5 | TGTGCCAGCAGACCGACTGGCTGGGTCACTGAAGCTTTCTTT | CASRPTGWVTEAFF
NA | TRBD1 | 15 | TRBJ2-5 | TRBV5-1 | TGCGCCAGCAGCTTAGGGACAGGGGGCAAAGAGACCCAGTACTTC | CASSLGTGGKETQYF
NA | TRBD1 | 14 | TRBJ1-1 | TRBV9 | TGTGCCAGCAGCCCCAACAGGGGGCTCACTGAAGCTTTCTTT | CASSPNRGLTEAFF
NA | TRBD2 | 14 | TRBJ2-5 | TRBV6-5 | TGTGCGAGCAAGAAGCGGGAGTTAACAGAGACCCAGTACTTC | CASKKRELTETQYF
NA | TRBD1 | 16 | TRBJ1-3 | TRBV7-2 | TGTGCCAGCAGCTTAATCCCGACAGGGGTCGGAAACACCATATATTTT | CASSLIPTGVGNTIYF
NA | NA | 13 | TRBJ1-4 | TRBV19 | TGTGCCAGTAGTTTTGAAGAGGCGGAAAAACTGTTTTTT | CASSFEEAEKLFF
NA | TRBD2 | 16 | TRBJ2-1 | TRBV11-3 | TGTGCCAGCAGCACCGAACTAGCGGGGGGGCTCAATGAGCAGTTCTTC | CASSTELAGGLNEQFF
NA | TRBD1 | 15 | TRBJ2-7 | TRBV24-1 | TGTGCCACCAGTGACCCGGGACAGGGGAACTACGAGCAGTACTTC | CATSDPGQGNYEQYF
NA | TRBD1 | 16 | TRBJ2-3 | TRBV6-6 | TGTGCCAGCAGCCCTTCCGGGACAGGGGTGACAGATACGCAGTATTTT | CASSPSGTGVTDTQYF
few | TRBD1 | 13 | TRBJ1-2 | TRBV5-1 | TGCGCCAGCAGCGGGGGGACAGGGTTGGGCTACACCTTC | CASSGGTGLGYTF
NA | NA | 16 | TRBJ2-5 | TRBV23-1 | TGCGCCAGCATCCGACTAGGGGGCCATCACCAAGAGACCCAGTACTTC | CASIRLGGHHQETQYF
once | NA | 14 | TRBJ1-1 | TRBV2 | TGTGCCAGCAGTGAACCGACAAGGAACACTGAAGCTTTCTTT | CASSEPTRNTEAFF
NA | TRBD1 | 14 | TRBJ2-2 | TRBV5-1 | TGCGCCAGCGGACAGGGAACGAACACCGGGGAGCTGTTTTTT | CASGQGTNTGELFF
NA | NA | 14 | TRBJ1-3 | TRBV9 | TGTGCCAGCAGCGTAGTAGGGGATGGAAACACCATATATTTT | CASSVVGDGNTIYF
NA | NA | 14 | TRBJ2-7 | TRBV30 | TGTGCCTGGATCGCCACAGGGCGGCTCTACGAGCAGTACTTC | CAWIATGRLYEQYF
NA | TRBD1 | 14 | TRBJ2-1 | TRBV6-1 | TGTGCCAGCAGTGAAGGGACAGGGTACAATGAGCAGTTCTTC | CASSEGTGYNEQFF
NA | TRBD1 | 21 | TRBJ1-5 | TRBV3-1/TRBV3-2 | TGTGCCAGCAGCCAAGAATTTCGGTGTAGGCAGGGGGAAGTAAGCAATCAGCCCCAGCATTTT | CASSQEFRCRQGEVSNQPQHF
NA | NA | 14 | TRBJ2-3 | TRBV18 | TGTGCCAGCCAGCTAACTAGTCCGGCAGATACGCAGTATTTT | CASQLTSPADTQYF
NA | NA | 12 | TRBJ1-4 | TRBV30 | TGTGCCTGGAGTGTTGGCAGAGGAAAACTGTTTTTT | CAWSVGRGKLFF
NA | NA | 17 | TRBJ1-1 | TRBV15 | TGTGCCACCAGCGGGCCGCCGGCAAGCCCACTCCCACCTGAAGCTTTCTTT | CATSGPPASPLPPEAFF
NA | NA | 17 | TRBJ2-3 | TRBV27 | TGTGCCAGCAGTTTATCGATGTTCGGCGGGCGAACAGATACGCAGTATTTT | CASSLSMFGGRTDTQYF
many | NA | 15 | TRBJ2-1 | TRBV11-3 | TGTGCCAGCAGCTTAGGGGCGGGATTCGACAATGAGCAGTTCTTC | CASSLGAGFDNEQFF
NA | NA | 13 | TRBJ1-2 | TRBV28 | TGTGCCAGCAGCCTCGGACACATCTATGGCTACACCTTC | CASSLGHIYGYTF
NA | TRBD1 | 16 | TRBJ2-7 | TRBV6-5 | TGTGCCAGCAGTTACTCGAGGACAGGGAGTACCTACGAGCAGTACTTC | CASSYSRTGSTYEQYF
NA | TRBD1 | 14 | TRBJ1-1 | TRBV5-1 | TGCGCCAGCGTCGGGGGCAGGGGGGACACTGAAGCTTTCTTT | CASVGGRGDTEAFF
NA | NA | 15 | TRBJ2-1 | TRBV3-1/TRBV3-2 | TGTGCCAGCAGCCTGTCAGGTGGATCCTACAATGAGCAGTTCTTC | CASSLSGGSYNEQFF
NA | TRBD1 | 16 | TRBJ1-3 | TRBV18 | TGTGCCAGCTCACCACGACAGGGCTACTCTGGAAACACCATATATTTT | CASSPRQGYSGNTIYF
NA | NA | 14 | TRBJ2-7 | TRBV5-6 | TGTGCCAGCAGCTGGACTCCGCAACCCTACGAGCAGTACTTC | CASSWTPQPYEQYF
NA | NA | 15 | TRBJ2-7 | TRBV4-3 | TGCGCCAGCAGCCAAGCCCCCAGGGGAGCCCACGAGCAGTACTTC | CASSQAPRGAHEQYF
NA | NA | 16 | TRBJ1-1 | TRBV19 | TGTGCCAGTAGTATTCAGGGGCCCCTCCCCAACACTGAAGCTTTCTTT | CASSIQGPLPNTEAFF
NA | NA | 15 | TRBJ1-2 | TRBV5-1 | TGCGCCAGCAGCACGAACCAGGGGCAAGGCTATGGCTACACCTTC | CASSTNQGQGYGYTF
NA | NA | 15 | TRBJ2-1 | TRBV19 | TGTGCCAGTAGTTTATACCGGGACACTAACAATGAGCAGTTCTTC | CASSLYRDTNNEQFF
NA | NA | 13 | TRBJ2-1 | TRBV6-5 | TGTGCCAGCAGTTATAAAATCGGGTGGGAGCAGTTCTTC | CASSYKIGWEQFF
NA | NA | 15 | TRBJ1-1 | TRBV28 | TGTGCCAGCAGTTTACCAAACACAGGGACCACTGAAGCTTTCTTT | CASSLPNTGTTEAFF
NA | TRBD1 | 14 | TRBJ2-3 | TRBV6-5 | TGTGCCAGCAGCTCGGACAGGGACACAGATACGCAGTATTTT | CASSSDRDTDTQYF
NA | TRBD1 | 17 | TRBJ2-3 | TRBV24-1 | TGTGCCACCAGTGGGACAGGGAAGGGTACTAGCACAGATACGCAGTATTTT | CATSGTGKGTSTDTQYF
few | NA | 13 | TRBJ2-7 | TRBV6-2/TRBV6-3 | TGTGCCAGCAGTTGGAGCGCCTCGGGGGAGCAGTACTTC | CASSWSASGEQYF
NA | NA | 15 | TRBJ1-3 | TRBV14 | TGTGCCAGCAGCCCCCGGGTAGGCTCTGGAAACACCATATATTTT | CASSPRVGSGNTIYF
once | NA | 17 | TRBJ1-3 | TRBV5-4 | TGTGCCAGCAGCCCAAGTGCGGGGCTAGTAACTGGAAACACCATATATTTT | CASSPSAGLVTGNTIYF
once | NA | 14 | TRBJ1-3 | TRBV5-1 | TGCGCCAGCAGCTTGGACAGCTCTGGAAACACCATATATTTT | CASSLDSSGNTIYF
NA | NA | 15 | TRBJ1-1 | TRBV5-5 | TGTGCCAGCAGCTTGGGATTGCGAGGGAGGGCTGAAGCTTTCTTT | CASSLGLRGRAEAFF
NA | NA | 17 | TRBJ1-6 | TRBV5-1 | TGCGCCAGCAGCCCTTATGACAGGCGATATTATAATTCACCCCTCCACTTT | CASSPYDRRYYNSPLHF
NA | TRBD1 | 15 | TRBJ2-1 | TRBV28 | TGTGCCACCCTGGGGAGGGACAGGGGATACAATGAGCAGTTCTTC | CATLGRDRGYNEQFF